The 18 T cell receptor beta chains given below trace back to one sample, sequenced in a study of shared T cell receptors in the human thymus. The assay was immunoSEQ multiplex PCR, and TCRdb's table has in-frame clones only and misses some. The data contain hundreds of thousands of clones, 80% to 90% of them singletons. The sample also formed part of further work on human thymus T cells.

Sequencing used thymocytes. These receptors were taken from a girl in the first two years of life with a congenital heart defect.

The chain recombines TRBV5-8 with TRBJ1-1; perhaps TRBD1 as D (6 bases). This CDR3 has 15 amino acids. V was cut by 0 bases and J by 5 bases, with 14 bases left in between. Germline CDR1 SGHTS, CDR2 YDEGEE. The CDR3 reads CASSLDQGFGTEAFF. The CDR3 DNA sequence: TGTGCCAGCAGCTTGGATCAGGGGTTTGGGACTGAAGCTTTCTTT.

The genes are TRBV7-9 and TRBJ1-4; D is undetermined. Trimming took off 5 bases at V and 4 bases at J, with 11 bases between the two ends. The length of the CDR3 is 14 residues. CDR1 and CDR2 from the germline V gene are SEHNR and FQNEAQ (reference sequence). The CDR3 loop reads CASSPKIVNEKLFF. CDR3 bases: TGTGCCAGCAGCCCCAAGATAGTTAATGAAAAACTGTTTTTT.

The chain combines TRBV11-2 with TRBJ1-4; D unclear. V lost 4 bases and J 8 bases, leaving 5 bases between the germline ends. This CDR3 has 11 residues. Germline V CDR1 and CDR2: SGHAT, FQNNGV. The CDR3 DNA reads TGTGCCAGCAGCTCCCGGGAAAAACTGTTTTTT. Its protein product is CASSSREKLFF. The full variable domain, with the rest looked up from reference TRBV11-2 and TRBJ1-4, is EAGVAQSPRYKIIEKRQSVAFWCNPISGHATLYWYQQILGQGPKLLIQFQNNGVVDDSQLPKDRFSAERLKGVDSTLKIQPAKLEDSAVYLCASSSREKLFFGSGTQLSVL.

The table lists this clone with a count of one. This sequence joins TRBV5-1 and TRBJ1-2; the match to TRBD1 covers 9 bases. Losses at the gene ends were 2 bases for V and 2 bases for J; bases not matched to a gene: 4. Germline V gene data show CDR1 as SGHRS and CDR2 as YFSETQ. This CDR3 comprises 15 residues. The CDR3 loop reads CASSFGTGQNYGYTF. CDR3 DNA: TGCGCCAGCAGCTTTGGGACAGGGCAAAACTATGGCTACACCTTC.

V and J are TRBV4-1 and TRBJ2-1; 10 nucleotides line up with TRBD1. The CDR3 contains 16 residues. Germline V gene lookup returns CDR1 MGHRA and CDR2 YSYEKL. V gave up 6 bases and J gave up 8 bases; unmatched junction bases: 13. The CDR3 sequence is CASRRATGTGADEQFF. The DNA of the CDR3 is TGCGCCAGCAGGAGGGCTACCGGGACAGGGGCGGATGAGCAGTTCTTC.

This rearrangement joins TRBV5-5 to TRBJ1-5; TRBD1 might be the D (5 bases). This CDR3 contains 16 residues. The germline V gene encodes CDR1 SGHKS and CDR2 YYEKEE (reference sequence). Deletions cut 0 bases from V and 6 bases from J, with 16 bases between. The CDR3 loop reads CASSLAGQGGVQPQHF. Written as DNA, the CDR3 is TGTGCCAGCAGCTTGGCCGGGCAGGGAGGCGTTCAGCCCCAGCATTTT.

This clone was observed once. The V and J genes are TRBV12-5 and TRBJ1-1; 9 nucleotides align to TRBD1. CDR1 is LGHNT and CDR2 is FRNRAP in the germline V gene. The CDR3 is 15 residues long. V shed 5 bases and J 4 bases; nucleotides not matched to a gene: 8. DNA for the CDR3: TGTGCTAGTGGTACCGACGGACAGGGGCCCACTGAAGCTTTCTTT. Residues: CASGTDGQGPTEAFF.

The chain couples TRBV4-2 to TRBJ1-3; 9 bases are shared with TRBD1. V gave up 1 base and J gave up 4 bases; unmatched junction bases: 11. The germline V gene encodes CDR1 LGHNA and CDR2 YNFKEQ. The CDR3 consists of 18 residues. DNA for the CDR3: TGTGCCAGCAGCCAAGTTCTCGGACAGGGGACGCACGGAAACACCATATATTTT. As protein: CASSQVLGQGTHGNTIYF.

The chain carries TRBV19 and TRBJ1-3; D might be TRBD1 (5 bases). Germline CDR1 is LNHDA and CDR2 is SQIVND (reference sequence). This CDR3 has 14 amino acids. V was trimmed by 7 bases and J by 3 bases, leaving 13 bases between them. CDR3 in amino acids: CASIEAGRGNTIYF. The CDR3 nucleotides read TGTGCCAGTATAGAGGCAGGGCGTGGAAACACCATATATTTT.

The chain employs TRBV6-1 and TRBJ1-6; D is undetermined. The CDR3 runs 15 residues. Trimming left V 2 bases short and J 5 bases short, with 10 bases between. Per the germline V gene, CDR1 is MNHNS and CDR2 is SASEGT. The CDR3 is CASSELITHNSPLHF. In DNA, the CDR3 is TGTGCCAGCAGTGAACTGATTACTCATAATTCACCCCTCCACTTT.

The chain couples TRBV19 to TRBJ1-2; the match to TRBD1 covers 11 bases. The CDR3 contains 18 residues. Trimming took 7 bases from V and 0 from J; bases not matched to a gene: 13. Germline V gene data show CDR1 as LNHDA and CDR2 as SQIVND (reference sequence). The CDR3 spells CASTRDRGTKKANYGYTF. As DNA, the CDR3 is TGTGCCAGTACCCGGGACAGGGGGACGAAGAAAGCTAACTATGGCTACACCTTC.

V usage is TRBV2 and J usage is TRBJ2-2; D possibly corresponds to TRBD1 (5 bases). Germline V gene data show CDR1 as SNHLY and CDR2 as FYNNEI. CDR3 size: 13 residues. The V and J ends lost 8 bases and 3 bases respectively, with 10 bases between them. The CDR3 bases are TGTGCCAGCGCTAGGGGTTACACCGGGGAGCTGTTTTTT. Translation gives CASARGYTGELFF.

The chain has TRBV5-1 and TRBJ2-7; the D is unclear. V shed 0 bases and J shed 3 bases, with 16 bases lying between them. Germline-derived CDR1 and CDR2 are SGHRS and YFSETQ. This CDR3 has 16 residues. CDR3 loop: CASSLGVRSLLYEQYF. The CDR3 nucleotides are TGCGCCAGCAGCTTGGGGGTAAGGAGTTTACTCTACGAGCAGTACTTC.

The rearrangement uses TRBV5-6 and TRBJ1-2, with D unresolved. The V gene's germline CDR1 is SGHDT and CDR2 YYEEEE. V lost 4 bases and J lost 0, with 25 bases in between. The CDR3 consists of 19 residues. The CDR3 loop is CASSPQTTETILPNYGYTF. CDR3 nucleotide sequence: TGTGCCAGCAGCCCTCAAACAACAGAAACGATCCTCCCTAACTATGGCTACACCTTC.

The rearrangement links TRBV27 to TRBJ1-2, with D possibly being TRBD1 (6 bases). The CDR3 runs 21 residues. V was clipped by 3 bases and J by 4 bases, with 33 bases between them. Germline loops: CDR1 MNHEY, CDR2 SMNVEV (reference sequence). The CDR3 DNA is TGTGCCAGCAGTTTCATGTCCCGGCCAGGGGACCGGTTATTGTTTTCCTATGGCTACACCTTC. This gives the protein CASSFMSRPGDRLLFSYGYTF.

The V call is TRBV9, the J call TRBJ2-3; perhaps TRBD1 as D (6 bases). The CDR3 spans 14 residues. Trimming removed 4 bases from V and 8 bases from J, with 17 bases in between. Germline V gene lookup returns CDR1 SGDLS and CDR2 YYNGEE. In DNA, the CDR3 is TGTGCCAGCAGCACTTACAGGGATCGGGCTACGCAGTATTTT. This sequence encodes CASSTYRDRATQYF.

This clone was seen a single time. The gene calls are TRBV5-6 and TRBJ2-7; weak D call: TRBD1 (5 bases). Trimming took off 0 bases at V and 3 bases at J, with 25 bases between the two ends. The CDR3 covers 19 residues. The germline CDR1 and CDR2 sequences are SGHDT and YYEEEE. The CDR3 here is CASSLELRGFTSLFYEQYF. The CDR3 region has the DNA TGTGCCAGCAGCTTGGAACTTAGGGGTTTCACCTCGCTATTCTACGAGCAGTACTTC. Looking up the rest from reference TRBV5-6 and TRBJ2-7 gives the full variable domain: DAGVTQSPTHLIKTRGQQVTLRCSPKSGHDTVSWYQQALGQGPQFIFQYYEEEERQRGNFPDRFSGHQFPNYSSELNVNALLLGDSALYLCASSLELRGFTSLFYEQYFGPGTRLTVT.

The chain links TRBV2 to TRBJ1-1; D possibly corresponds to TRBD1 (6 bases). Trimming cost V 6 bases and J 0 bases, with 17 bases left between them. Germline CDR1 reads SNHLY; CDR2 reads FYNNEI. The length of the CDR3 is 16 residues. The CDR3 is CASRGKLTGLNTEAFF. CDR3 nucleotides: TGTGCCAGCAGGGGTAAATTGACAGGATTGAACACTGAAGCTTTCTTT. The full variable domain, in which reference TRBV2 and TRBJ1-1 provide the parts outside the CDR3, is EPEVTQTPSHQVTQMGQEVILRCVPISNHLYFYWYRQILGQKVEFLVSFYNNEISEKSEIFDDQFSVERPDGSNFTLKIRSTKLEDSAMYFCASRGKLTGLNTEAFFGQGTRLTVV.